Detailed here is one T cell receptor beta chain. These data are taken from a study of blood T cell repertoires in COVID-19. Turning to the study itself: Samples representing acute and convalescent COVID-19 were sourced from the United States, Italy and Spain. T cells, B-cell-depleted T cells, or PBMCs provided the cDNA or gDNA that served as material.

Original data processing: Estimation of nucleated cell counts was performed using reference gene primer amplification. Repertoires were generated with immunoSEQ multiplex PCR, while TCRdb's copy carries only in-frame clones and drops some. The V and J calls and clone size are taken from that table; D and trimming were inferred from the DNA. The sample includes roughly 97,000 clones, roughly 91% of them seen just once. Input material: peripheral blood. This TCR came from a human donor in a cohort sampled during active COVID-19.

The chain's CDR3 is CATSELTGELSEQYF. For the CDR3, the DNA is TGTGCCACCAGTGAATTGACAGGGGAATTATCCGAGCAGTACTTC. V and J are TRBV24-1 and TRBJ2-7; 8 bases fit TRBD1. Germline CDR1 and CDR2: KGHDR and SFDVKD. The CDR3 contains 15 residues. The junction had 10 bases not matched to a gene; V was cut back by 4 bases and J by 6 bases.